This section outlines one T cell receptor (beta chain) sequence together with its context. What this receptor recognizes is not known. Base-call qualities are not available, and no considerably larger clone is one nucleotide away. The library was built by means of 5' RACE. For sequencing, an Illumina HiSeq 2000 was employed. Template switching added a universal primer binding site, and the final cDNA carried a unique molecular identifier that allowed TCR cDNA molecules to be counted accurately. First-strand cDNA for TCR alpha and beta chains was synthesized from specific primers in the conserved constant-segment region. Each cDNA library was double barcoded, with a SMART-Mk sample barcode plus Illumina barcodes, to control for contamination. Two successive PCR steps introduced TruSeq adapter sequences along with Illumina sample barcodes. Sequencing of the TCR alpha and beta cDNA libraries was done on the Illumina HiSeq platform using custom primers. The authors' pipeline ran thus. Unique molecular identifiers were extracted from raw reads with MiGEC, and CDR3 positions were determined with MiXCR. For each individual, recombination models were inferred using an EM algorithm with the repgenHMM and IGoR tools. Shared clonotypes were analyzed with the tcR package in R, and sharing was normalized by the product of cloneset sizes. To study raw recombination without the effects of thymic and clonal selection, out-of-frame nonproductive sequences were analyzed. TCRdb handled the public reads itself, with Q25 trimming in fastp and clone calling in MiXCR, and kept productive beta chains. Identical CDR3 protein sequences are pooled into one entry, listed with their most common genes and DNA. The V and J calls were determined by TCRdb, not by the authors. The sample table contains roughly 770,000 distinct CDR3 sequences; only one count was recorded for 15% to 20% of them. The ten largest clones represent around 14% of the sample.

All donors were healthy Caucasians. Three pairs of female monozygotic twins, all aged about 18 to 30 years, made up the twin cohort. RNA for TCR libraries was isolated from peripheral blood mononuclear cells. This sample stems from a study of identical twins (dated by TCRdb to 2015 to 2016). Background on the whole study: To test whether fetal clonotypes persist, the study used deep sequencing on TCR alpha and beta repertoires from monozygotic twins, unrelated adults of various ages, and cord blood. Replicate twin experiments were performed at different times using different library preparation protocols to rule out contamination. The research as a whole found: Fewer insertions were carried by abundant cord blood beta clonotypes; a weaker similar trend was observed in young adult naive repertoires, while no such trend was observed in memory repertoires. Because the same donors could not be followed over many years, the conclusions relied on cross-sectional statistical analysis. Compared with coincidental sharing between unrelated individuals, out-of-frame TCR alpha sequences shared between twins had an excess of sequences with low generation probability. In monozygotic twins, recombination models systematically underestimated out-of-frame TCR alpha sharing, but the models matched the sharing seen between unrelated individuals. Invariant T cells such as MAIT and iNKT could partly confound zero-insertion analyses, though diverse VJ usage argued against this for most clonotypes. Excess twin sharing in beta out-of-frame sequences was weaker because fewer shared sequences lowered the signal-to-noise ratio.

This same sample was also part of a study on T cells expressing NK-cell markers. The second study reports: TCR beta-chain repertoires were profiled in sorted CD3+CD56+NKG2C+, CD3+CD56+NKG2C- and CD3+CD56-NKG2C+ T-cell subsets from roughly eight donors. Among the eight sequenced donors, only one was HCMV-seronegative, while the other seven were HCMV-seropositive. In several experiments an anti-gammadeltaTCR antibody was added to restrict sorting to alphabetaTCR-expressing T cells. In more than 5 donors, the dominant CD3+CD56+NKG2C+ clonotypes were found to rank among the top 10 CD8+ clonotypes and to make up about 1.0-7.0% of CD8+ T cells. Those dominant clonotypes were again the most abundant among CD3+CD56-NKG2C+ cells in several donors, at about 25-60.1%. Whether the expanded NKG2C-expressing T cell clones were specific for HCMV antigens remained unclear. The eight sequenced donors were randomly selected healthy volunteers, three men and five women. HCMV serostatus was determined by detecting HCMV-specific IgG in serum with a commercial ELISA kit. For about six donors, unsorted PBMC were also used to sequence bulk peripheral blood T-cell repertoires. Reads were demultiplexed and grouped by UMI with MIGEC, and clonotypes were assembled and quantified with MiTCR. To exclude erroneous sequences, any TCR cDNA sequence not supported by at least two reads was discarded. The tcR package was used for downstream repertoire analysis, and clonotypes were matched across fractions by CDR3 nucleotide sequence plus V segment. VDJmatch was used to annotate antigen specificity against VDJdb, with one amino acid substitution in CDR3 allowed.

The source material was PBMCs. This clonotype was obtained from a woman aged 18-30 years in good health.

In nucleotides, the sequence is TGCGCCAGCAGGGCGGGGGTAATCCCTGGCAATGAGCAGTTCTTC. This is translated as CASRAGVIPGNEQFF. The rearrangement combines TRBV5-1 with TRBJ2-1; TRBD2 aligns with 7 central bases. The CDR3, cysteine through phenylalanine, is 15 amino acids long. CDR3 DNA only is kept here, 45 bases in frame from base 1. V trim: 5 bases; J trim: 6 bases; unmatched bases: 11. CDR1 SGHRS and CDR2 YFSETQ were looked up in the germline V gene.